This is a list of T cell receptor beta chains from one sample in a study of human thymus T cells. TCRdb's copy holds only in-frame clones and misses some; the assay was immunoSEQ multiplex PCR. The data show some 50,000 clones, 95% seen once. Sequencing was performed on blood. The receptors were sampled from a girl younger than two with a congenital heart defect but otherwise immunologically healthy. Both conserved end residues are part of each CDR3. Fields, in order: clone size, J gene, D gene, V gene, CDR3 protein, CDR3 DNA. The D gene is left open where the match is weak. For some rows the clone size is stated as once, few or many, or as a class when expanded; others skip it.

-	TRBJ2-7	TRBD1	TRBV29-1	CSVEAPDRGLESSYEQYF	TGCAGCGTTGAAGCCCCCGACAGGGGGCTAGAAAGCTCCTACGAGCAGTACTTC
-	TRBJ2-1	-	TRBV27	CASSLATSFYNEQFF	TGTGCCAGCAGTTTAGCCACATCTTTTTACAATGAGCAGTTCTTC
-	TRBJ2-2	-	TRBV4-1	CASSQTLNTGELFF	TGCGCCAGCAGCCAGACTCTAAACACCGGGGAGCTGTTTTTT
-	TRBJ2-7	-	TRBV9	CASSPEASASYEQYF	TGTGCCAGCAGCCCAGAAGCTAGCGCCTCCTACGAGCAGTACTTC
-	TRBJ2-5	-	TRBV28	CASKFRWKETQYF	TGTGCCAGCAAATTCCGGTGGAAAGAGACCCAGTACTTC
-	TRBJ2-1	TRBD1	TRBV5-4	CASSQPGQGPNEQFF	TGTGCCAGCAGCCAACCGGGACAGGGACCCAATGAGCAGTTCTTC
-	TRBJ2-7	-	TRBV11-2	CASSFGFLVRRTYEQYF	TGTGCCAGCAGCTTTGGGTTCTTGGTTCGAAGGACCTACGAGCAGTACTTC
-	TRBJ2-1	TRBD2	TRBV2	CASSEDYAHWPVRASGNNEQFF	TGTGCCAGCAGTGAAGACTACGCGCATTGGCCGGTTCGGGCTAGCGGGAATAATGAGCAGTTCTTC
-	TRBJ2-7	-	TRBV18	CASSWGAATYEQYF	TGTGCCAGCTCCTGGGGGGCCGCGACCTACGAGCAGTACTTC
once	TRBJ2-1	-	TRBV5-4	CASSFTGGYNEQFF	TGTGCCAGCAGCTTTACCGGGGGATACAATGAGCAGTTCTTC
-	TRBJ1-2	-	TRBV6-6	CASSYGGGGYTF	TGTGCCAGCAGTTACGGGGGTGGTGGCTACACCTTC
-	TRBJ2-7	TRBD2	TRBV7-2	CASSGVGLAGGPETYEQYF	TGTGCCAGCAGCGGGGTAGGACTAGCGGGAGGGCCAGAGACCTACGAGCAGTACTTC
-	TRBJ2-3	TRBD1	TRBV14	CASSRRGPSTDTQYF	TGTGCCAGCAGCCGCAGGGGGCCTTCGACAGATACGCAGTATTTT
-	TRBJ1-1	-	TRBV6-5	CASRELAGTEAFF	TGTGCCAGCAGGGAACTCGCCGGCACTGAAGCTTTCTTT
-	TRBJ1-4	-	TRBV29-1	CSVAGVDEKLFF	TGCAGCGTTGCAGGGGTTGATGAAAAACTGTTTTTT
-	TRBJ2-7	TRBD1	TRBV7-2	CASSYSGTGQYEQYF	TGTGCCAGCAGCTACTCCGGGACAGGGCAGTACGAGCAGTACTTC
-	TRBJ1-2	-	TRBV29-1	CSVAEAYYGYTF	TGCAGCGTTGCGGAGGCTTACTATGGCTACACCTTC
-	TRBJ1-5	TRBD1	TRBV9	CASSRGQVYQPQHF	TGTGCCAGCAGCCGAGGACAGGTATATCAGCCCCAGCATTTT
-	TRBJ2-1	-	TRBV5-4	CASSLALVNEQFF	TGTGCCAGCAGCTTGGCCCTAGTTAATGAGCAGTTCTTC
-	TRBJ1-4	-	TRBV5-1	CASSFSTNEKLFF	TGCGCCAGCAGCTTTTCTACTAATGAAAAACTGTTTTTT
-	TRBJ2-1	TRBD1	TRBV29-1	CSARTGGNEQFF	TGCAGCGCCCGGACAGGGGGAAATGAGCAGTTCTTC
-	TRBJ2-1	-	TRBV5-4	CASSLRGSSGNEQFF	TGTGCCAGCAGCTTAAGGGGGAGTAGCGGAAATGAGCAGTTCTTC